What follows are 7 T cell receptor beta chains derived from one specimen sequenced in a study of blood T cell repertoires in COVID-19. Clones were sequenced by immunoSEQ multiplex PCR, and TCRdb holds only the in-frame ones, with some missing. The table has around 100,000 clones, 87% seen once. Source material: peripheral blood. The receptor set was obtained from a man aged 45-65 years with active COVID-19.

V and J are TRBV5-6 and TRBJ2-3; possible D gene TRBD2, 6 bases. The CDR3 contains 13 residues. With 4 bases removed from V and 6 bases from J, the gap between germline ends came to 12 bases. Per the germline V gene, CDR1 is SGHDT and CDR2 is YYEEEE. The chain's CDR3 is CASSPRGGDTQYF. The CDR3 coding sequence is TGTGCCAGCAGCCCGCGTGGGGGGGATACGCAGTATTTT. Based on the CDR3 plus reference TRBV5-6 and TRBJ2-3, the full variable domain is DAGVTQSPTHLIKTRGQQVTLRCSPKSGHDTVSWYQQALGQGPQFIFQYYEEEERQRGNFPDRFSGHQFPNYSSELNVNALLLGDSALYLCASSPRGGDTQYFGPGTRLTVL.

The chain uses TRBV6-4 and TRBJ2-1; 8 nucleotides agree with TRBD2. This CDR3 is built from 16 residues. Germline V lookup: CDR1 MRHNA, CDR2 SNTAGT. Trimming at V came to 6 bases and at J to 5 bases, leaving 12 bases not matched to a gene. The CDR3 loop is CASSLSGGARDNEQFF. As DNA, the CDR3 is TGTGCCAGCAGCCTATCGGGGGGGGCCCGAGACAATGAGCAGTTCTTC.

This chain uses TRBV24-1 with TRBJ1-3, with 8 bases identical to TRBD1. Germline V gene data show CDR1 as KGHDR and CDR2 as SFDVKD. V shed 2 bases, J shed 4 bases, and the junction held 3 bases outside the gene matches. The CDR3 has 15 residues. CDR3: CATSDSRDRGNTIYF. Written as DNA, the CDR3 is TGTGCCACCAGTGATTCCCGGGACAGGGGAAACACCATATATTTT.

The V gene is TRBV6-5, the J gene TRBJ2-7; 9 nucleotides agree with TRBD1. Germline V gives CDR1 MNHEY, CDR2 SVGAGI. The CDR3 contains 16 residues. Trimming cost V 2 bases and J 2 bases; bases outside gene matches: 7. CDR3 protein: CASSYTAGQGTYEQYF. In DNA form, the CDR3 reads TGTGCCAGCAGTTACACAGCGGGACAGGGCACCTACGAGCAGTACTTC.

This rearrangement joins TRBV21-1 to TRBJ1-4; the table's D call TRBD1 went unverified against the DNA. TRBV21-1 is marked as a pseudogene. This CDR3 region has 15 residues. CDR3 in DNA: TGTGCCAGCAGCATGGCCCAGTACACTAATGAAAAACTGTTTTTT. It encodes CASSMAQYTNEKLFF.

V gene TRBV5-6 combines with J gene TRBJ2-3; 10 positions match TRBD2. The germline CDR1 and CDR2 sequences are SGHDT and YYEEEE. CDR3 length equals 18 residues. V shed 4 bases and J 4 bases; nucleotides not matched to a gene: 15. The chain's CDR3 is CASSPPRPAGGRADTQYF. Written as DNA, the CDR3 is TGTGCCAGCAGCCCGCCAAGGCCAGCGGGGGGGCGGGCAGATACGCAGTATTTT.

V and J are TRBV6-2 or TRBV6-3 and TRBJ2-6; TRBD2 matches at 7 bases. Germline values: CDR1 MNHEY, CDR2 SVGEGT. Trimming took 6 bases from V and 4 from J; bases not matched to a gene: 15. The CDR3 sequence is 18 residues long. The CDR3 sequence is CASSAVGGRVKGANVLTF. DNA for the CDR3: TGTGCCAGCAGCGCGGTGGGAGGGAGGGTCAAAGGGGCCAACGTCCTGACTTTC.